This T cell receptor (beta chain) derives from a study of shared clonotypes between healthy human individuals. Regarding the study as a whole: The represented genetic and exposure-history diversity was limited by the small number of donors.

Germline V gives CDR1 MNHNY, CDR2 SVGAGI (reference sequence). The CDR3 runs to 15 residues. Recent vaccinations or acute infections were absent in the healthy HIV-negative adult donors. Several immunoSEQ plates received, in even portions, the genomic DNA of each subset. The unsorted PBMC sample used ten immunoSEQ deep assay plates. Here immunoSEQ multiplex PCR was the method, and the copy in TCRdb shows in-frame clones only, minus some. Of around 500,000 clones in the sample, 70% to 80% were seen once. As to this clone: Its antigen is as yet unknown. A far larger clone is a single base away, which makes a read error likely. The same CDR3 arises from other DNA sequences in this sample as well.

The chain joins TRBV6-6 to TRBJ2-3; maybe TRBD2 (6 bases). Sequenced sample: PBMCs. The clonotype originates from a woman aged 40 to 50 in good health. Some clones in this sample may be carry-over from other donors' samples. The CDR3, as DNA: TGTGCAAGCAGGACCGCGGGGCCATCCACAGATACGCAGTATTTT. This sequence encodes CASRTAGPSTDTQYF.